These T cell receptor beta chains were read from a single sample in a study of blood T cells in healthy people across ages. TCRdb passed the 5' RACE reads through MiXCR, listing each CDR3 protein once. The sample consists of hundreds of thousands of distinct CDR3 sequences, roughly 26% of them appearing once. Specimen: blood. The receptor source for this set is a woman older than 75 in good health. The CDR3 runs from the conserved cysteine through the conserved F or W. Fields, in order: V gene, CDR3 protein.

V gene: TRBV20-1
CDR3 protein: CSARQSPEKLFF

V gene: TRBV7-9
CDR3 protein: CASSLAEGGGGNQPQHF

V gene: TRBV27
CDR3 protein: CASSSGWSNQPQHF

V gene: TRBV27
CDR3 protein: CASSQGTPSTNCEQYF

V gene: TRBV20-1
CDR3 protein: CSATSVLNTGELYF

V gene: TRBV7-2
CDR3 protein: CASSQQTVTEQYF

V gene: TRBV12-3/TRBV12-4
CDR3 protein: CVSKGGADGYTF

V gene: TRBV12-3/TRBV12-4
CDR3 protein: CASNLGQNGGGEQYF

V gene: TRBV7-2
CDR3 protein: CASSLREAGTNYGYTF

V gene: TRBV5-1
CDR3 protein: CASSLPGQGALAFF

V gene: TRBV12-3/TRBV12-4
CDR3 protein: CASSQVENYGYTF

V gene: TRBV20-1
CDR3 protein: CSATGTSGRREETQYF

V gene: TRBV6-2/TRBV6-3
CDR3 protein: CASSSSGRSSYEQYF

V gene: TRBV28
CDR3 protein: CASSSTMRGRYEQYF

V gene: TRBV20-1
CDR3 protein: CSARDRITGSTGELFF

V gene: TRBV9
CDR3 protein: CAGSGGTTQETQYF

V gene: TRBV10-1
CDR3 protein: CASSDSGGSSYNEQFF

V gene: TRBV27
CDR3 protein: CASSLDGTKQFF

V gene: TRBV12-3/TRBV12-4
CDR3 protein: CASSQPGLAGPRRGAQYF

V gene: TRBV7-2
CDR3 protein: CASSLAGDSFQPLHF